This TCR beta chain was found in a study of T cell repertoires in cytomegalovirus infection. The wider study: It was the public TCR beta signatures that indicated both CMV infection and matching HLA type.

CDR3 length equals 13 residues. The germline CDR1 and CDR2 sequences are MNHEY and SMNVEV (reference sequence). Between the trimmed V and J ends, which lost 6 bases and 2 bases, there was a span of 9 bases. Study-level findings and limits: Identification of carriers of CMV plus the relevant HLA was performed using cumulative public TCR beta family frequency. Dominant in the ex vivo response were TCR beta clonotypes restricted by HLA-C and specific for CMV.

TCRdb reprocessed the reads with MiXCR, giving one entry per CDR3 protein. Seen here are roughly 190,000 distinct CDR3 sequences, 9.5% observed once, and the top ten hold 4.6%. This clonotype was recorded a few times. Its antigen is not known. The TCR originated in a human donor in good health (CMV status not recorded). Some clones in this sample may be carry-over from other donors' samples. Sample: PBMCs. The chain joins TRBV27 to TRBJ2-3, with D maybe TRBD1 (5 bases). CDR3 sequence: CASRDTHTDTQYF. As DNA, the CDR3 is TGTGCCAGCAGGGACACTCACACAGATACGCAGTATTTT.